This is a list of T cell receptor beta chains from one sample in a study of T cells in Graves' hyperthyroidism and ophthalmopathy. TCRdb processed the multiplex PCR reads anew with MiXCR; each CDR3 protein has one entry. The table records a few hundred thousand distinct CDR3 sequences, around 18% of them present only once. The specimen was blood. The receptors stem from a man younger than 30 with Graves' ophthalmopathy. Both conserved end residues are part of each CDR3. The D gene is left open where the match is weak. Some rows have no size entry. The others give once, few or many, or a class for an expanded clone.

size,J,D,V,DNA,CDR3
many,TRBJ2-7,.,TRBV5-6,TGTGCCAGCAGCTTGGACAGGGACGACGAGCAGTACTTC,CASSLDRDDEQYF
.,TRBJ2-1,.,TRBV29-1,TGCAGCGTTGAAGAGGGACAGCAGTTCTTC,CSVEEGQQFF
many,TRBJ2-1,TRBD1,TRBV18,TGTGCCAGCTCGTCAGACAGGGGGAGACATGAGCAGTTCTTC,CASSSDRGRHEQFF
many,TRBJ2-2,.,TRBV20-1,TGCAGTGCTATGTGGGCAGGGAGGATCGGGGAGCTGTTTTTT,CSAMWAGRIGELFF
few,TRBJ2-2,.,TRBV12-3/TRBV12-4,TGTGCCAGCAGTTTCTCCGGCGGGGAGCTGTTTTTT,CASSFSGGELFF
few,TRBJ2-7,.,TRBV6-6,TGTGCCAGCAGTTACTCTGGGGACCCCCGTCCGGAGCAGTACTTC,CASSYSGDPRPEQYF
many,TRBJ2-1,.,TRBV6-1,TGTGCCAGCACCAGGGGCAGGGTTGATAATGAGCAGTTCTTC,CASTRGRVDNEQFF
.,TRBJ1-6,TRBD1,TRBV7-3,TGTGCCAGCAGCGCCGGGACAGGGGGCTCACCCCTCCACTTT,CASSAGTGGSPLHF
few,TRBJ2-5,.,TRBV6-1,TGTGCCAGCAGTGAAGCGGTAGCCGTGCAAGAGACCCAGTACTTC,CASSEAVAVQETQYF
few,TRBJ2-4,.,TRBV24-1,TGTGCCACCAGTGACAGCCGGACTGGTACCCCAAAAAACATTCAGTACTTC,CATSDSRTGTPKNIQYF
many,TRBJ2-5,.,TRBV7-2,TGTGCCAGCAGCTTAGGAGCGGTCGAGACCCAGTACTTC,CASSLGAVETQYF
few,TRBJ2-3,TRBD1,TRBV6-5,TGTGCCAGCAGTTCCTCCCAGGGGGTGCCGAACCGGGCAGATACGCAGTATTTT,CASSSSQGVPNRADTQYF
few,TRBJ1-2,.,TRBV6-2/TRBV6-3,TGTGCCAGCAGTTACTCGTCCGCGGGCGGCTACACCTTC,CASSYSSAGGYTF
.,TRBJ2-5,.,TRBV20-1,TGCAGTGCTAGAGATTACGTCTGCCGGGAATGTCAAGAGACCCAGTACTTC,CSARDYVCRECQETQYF
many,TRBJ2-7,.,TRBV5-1,TGCGCCAGCAGACCCTCCGGGTCCCACTACGAGCAGTACTTC,CASRPSGSHYEQYF
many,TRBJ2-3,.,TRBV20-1,TGCAGTGCCGAGGGGACTAGGGGGCCTTCTAGCACAGATACGCAGTATTTT,CSAEGTRGPSSTDTQYF
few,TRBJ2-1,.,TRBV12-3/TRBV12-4,TGTGCCAGCACCCCCGAGGGGAGCTCCTACAATGAGCAGTTCTTC,CASTPEGSSYNEQFF
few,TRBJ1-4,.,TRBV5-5,TGTGCCAGCAGTTCCGGGAGGAGGGATGAAAAACTGTTTTTT,CASSSGRRDEKLFF
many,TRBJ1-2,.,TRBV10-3,TGTGCCTGCGCAGGGTTAAATGCCCTTGGCTACACCTTC,CACAGLNALGYTF
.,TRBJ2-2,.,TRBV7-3,TGTGCCAGCAGCTTAAGGGGGGGCCACACCGGGGAGCTGTTTTTT,CASSLRGGHTGELFF
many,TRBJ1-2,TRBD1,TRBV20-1,TGCAGAGCCATTACAGGGGATGGCTACACCTTC,CRAITGDGYTF
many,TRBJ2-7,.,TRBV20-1,TGCAGTGCTAGAGATCCTTCCGGGACGGCCTCCTACGAGCAGTACTTC,CSARDPSGTASYEQYF
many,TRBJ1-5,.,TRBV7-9,TGTGCCAGCAGCTCCGGGTGGGGGGCCGCGGACAATCAGCCCCAGCATTTT,CASSSGWGAADNQPQHF
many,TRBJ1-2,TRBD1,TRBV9,TGTGCCAGCAGCGTTCATAGGACAGGGGGCGACTATGGCTACACCTTC,CASSVHRTGGDYGYTF
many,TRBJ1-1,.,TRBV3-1,TGTGCCAGCAGCCAAATACTCCTTGATGAAGCTTTCTTT,CASSQILLDEAFF
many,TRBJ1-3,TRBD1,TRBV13,TGTGCCAGCAGCTTGGGACAGAAGTCTGGAAACACCATATATTTT,CASSLGQKSGNTIYF
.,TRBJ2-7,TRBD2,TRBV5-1,TGCGCCAGCAGAATGCGAGCTAGCGGGCCTGCCTACGAGCAGTACTTC,CASRMRASGPAYEQYF
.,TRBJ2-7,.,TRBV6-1,TGTGCCAGCACCCCTCGGACGTCCTCCTACGAGCAGTACTTC,CASTPRTSSYEQYF
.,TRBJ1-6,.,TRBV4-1,TGCGCCAGCAGCCAGACAGGAGGCACCGCACCCCTCCACTTT,CASSQTGGTAPLHF
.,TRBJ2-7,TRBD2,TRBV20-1,TGCAGTGCTACTAGTTGGACTAGTGGATCCTACGAGCAGTACTTC,CSATSWTSGSYEQYF
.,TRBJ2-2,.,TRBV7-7,TGTGCTAGCAGCCCCTCCGGGCCAGAGAACACCGGGGAGCTGTTTTTT,CASSPSGPENTGELFF
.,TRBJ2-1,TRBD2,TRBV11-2,TGTGCCAGCAGCCAACTGGACGGGGGGAATGAGCAGTTCTTC,CASSQLDGGNEQFF
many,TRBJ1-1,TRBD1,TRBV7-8,TGTGCCAGCAGCTCCCGGACAGGGAGGTCCACTGAAGCTTTCTTT,CASSSRTGRSTEAFF
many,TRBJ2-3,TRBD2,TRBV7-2,TGTGCCAGCAGCCGGTATAGCGGGGGTAGCACAGATACGCAGTATTTT,CASSRYSGGSTDTQYF
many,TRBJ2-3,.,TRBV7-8,TGTGCCAGCACCCTGGACGGACGACAAGATACGCAGTATTTT,CASTLDGRQDTQYF
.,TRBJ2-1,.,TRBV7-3,TGTGCCAGCAGCTTAAGTGCCGCTGCCTCCTACAATGAGCAGTTCTTC,CASSLSAAASYNEQFF
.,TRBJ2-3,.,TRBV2,TGTGCCAGCGACGAGGGGGGGGGTTACACAGATACGCAGTATTTT,CASDEGGGYTDTQYF
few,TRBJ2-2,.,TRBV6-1,TGTGCCAGCAGTTCCCCGGGACCGGAGCTGTTTTTT,CASSSPGPELFF
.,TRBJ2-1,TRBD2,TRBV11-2,TGTGCCAGCAGCTTAGAGGGACTAGCGGGGGACATCTCCTACAATGAGCAGTTCTTC,CASSLEGLAGDISYNEQFF
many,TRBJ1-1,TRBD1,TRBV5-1,TGCGCCAGCAGTCGACAGGGCAGTGAAACTTTCTTT,CASSRQGSETFF
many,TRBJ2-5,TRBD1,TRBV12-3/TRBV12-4,TGTGCCAGCAGTTTACAGGGGGCAGAGACCCAGTACTTC,CASSLQGAETQYF
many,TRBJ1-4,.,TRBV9,TGTGCCAGCAGCGTAGATCACAGGGCGGATGAAAAACTGTTTTTT,CASSVDHRADEKLFF